This passage covers 22 T cell receptor beta chains from one sample sequenced in a study of T cells in localized non-small cell lung cancer. Sequenced by immunoSEQ multiplex PCR; TCRdb stores in-frame clones only, minus some. The sample records over 55,000 clones, roughly 90% being singletons. This sample comprised peripheral blood, obtained before any cancer treatment. These receptor sequences come from a woman aged 40-70 years with stage I lung adenocarcinoma.

This chain's CDR3 is CASSLKFPAGGTGELFF. The CDR3 bases are TGTGCCAGCAGTTTAAAATTCCCCGCTGGCGGCACCGGGGAGCTGTTTTTT. This sequence joins TRBV27 and TRBJ2-2, with D unresolved. The CDR3 consists of 17 residues. V was clipped by 2 bases and J by 4 bases, with 17 bases between them. Germline CDR1 reads MNHEY; CDR2 reads SMNVEV (reference sequence).

This sequence joins TRBV7-2 and TRBJ2-7, with TRBD2 as a possible D gene (6 bases). This CDR3 spans 13 amino acids. Germline V gives CDR1 SGHTA, CDR2 FQGNSA. V lost 3 bases, J lost 6 bases, and 12 bases lay in between. CDR3 in DNA: TGTGCCAGCAGCTTGACTAGTTTGGGCGAGCAGTACTTC. Residues: CASSLTSLGEQYF.

The chain couples TRBV7-2 to TRBJ2-1, with D possibly TRBD2 on 6 matching bases. The V and J ends lost 1 base and 12 bases respectively, with 19 bases between them. The CDR3 spans 15 residues. CDR1 SGHTA and CDR2 FQGNSA come from the germline V gene. CDR3 DNA: TGTGCCAGCAGCTTAGAGACGGGAGTCTACAAAAGGCAGTTCTTC. As protein: CASSLETGVYKRQFF.

CDR3 sequence reads: CASSSDLRAEQYF. The CDR3 DNA reads as TGTGCCAGCAGCTCAGACCTGCGGGCCGAGCAGTACTTC. V gene TRBV11-3 combines with J gene TRBJ2-7; weak D call: TRBD2 (5 bases). V was shortened by 4 bases and J by 6 bases, with 13 bases between the two germline ends. Germline loops: CDR1 SGHNT, CDR2 YENEEA. The CDR3 contains 13 residues.

V and J are TRBV7-9 and TRBJ2-1, with D unresolved. The CDR3 is made up of 17 amino acids. V lost 0 bases and J 4 bases, leaving 16 bases between the germline ends. CDR1 is SEHNR, CDR2 FQNEAQ, per germline (reference sequence). The CDR3 protein is CASSLALNYPIYNEQFF. For the CDR3, the DNA is TGTGCCAGCAGCTTAGCGCTAAACTACCCTATATACAATGAGCAGTTCTTC.

This clone appeared a single time. This chain connects TRBV28 to TRBJ2-7; 12 nucleotides line up with TRBD2. The germline CDR1 and CDR2 sequences are MDHEN and SYDVKM. The CDR3 is 17 residues long. V dropped 2 bases and J dropped 1; count of bases not matched to a gene: 6. CDR3 loop: CASSLNPGLAGSYEQYF. The CDR3 DNA reads TGTGCCAGCAGTTTAAATCCGGGACTAGCGGGTTCCTACGAGCAGTACTTC.

This chain uses TRBV6-1 with TRBJ1-2; TRBD1 matches at 7 bases. V lost 6 bases and J lost 8; bases outside the gene matches: 12. Germline V gene data show CDR1 as MNHNS and CDR2 as SASEGT. The CDR3 sequence is 14 residues long. The DNA of the CDR3 is TGTGCCAGCAGCCCGAATAGACAGGGCGCGGGCTACACCTTC. Its protein product is CASSPNRQGAGYTF.

The V and J genes are TRBV4-1 and TRBJ1-4; D remains unclear. This CDR3 has 19 amino acids. The germline CDR1 and CDR2 sequences are MGHRA and YSYEKL. V dropped 1 base and J dropped 7 bases, with 25 bases sitting between them. In DNA, the CDR3 is TGCGCCAGCAGCCAAGCGGTGCTCGGGGAGAAGTCATCCAGTGAAAAACTGTTTTTT. This gives the protein CASSQAVLGEKSSSEKLFF.

The chain recombines TRBV10-3 with TRBJ2-2; 10 bases are shared with TRBD2. The CDR3 has 14 residues. Germline V gene sequence: CDR1 ENHRY, CDR2 SYGVKD. Trimming took 10 bases from V and 3 from J; bases not matched to a gene: 5. The CDR3 here is CATQTSGHTGELFF. The CDR3 nucleotides read TGTGCCACCCAGACTAGCGGGCACACCGGGGAGCTGTTTTTT.

CDR3 sequence (DNA): TGTGCCAGTAGTATAGTCCGGGGGGCTGAAGCTTTCTTT. The encoded protein is CASSIVRGAEAFF. The chain is built from TRBV19 and TRBJ1-1, with D possibly matching TRBD1 (5 bases). The length of the CDR3 is 13 residues. Germline CDR1 reads LNHDA; CDR2 reads SQIVND (reference sequence). V lost 1 base and J 6 bases, leaving 9 bases between the germline ends.

CDR3 region: CASRTESWEKLFF. The CDR3 nucleotides read TGTGCCAGTCGGACTGAGTCTTGGGAAAAACTGTTTTTT. This rearrangement joins TRBV2 to TRBJ1-4; no clear D gene. The length of the CDR3 is 13 residues. CDR1 and CDR2 from the germline V gene are SNHLY and FYNNEI. The germline V and J ends were trimmed by 9 bases and 8 bases, with 16 bases remaining between them.

This clone turned up a few times. The chain joins TRBV19 to TRBJ2-3; 9 bases are shared with TRBD2. J lost 2 bases, V lost 5 bases, and 5 bases had no gene match. The CDR3 has 15 residues. Germline loops: CDR1 LNHDA, CDR2 SQIVND (reference sequence). CDR3: CASSPSGDLTDTQYF. The CDR3 bases are TGTGCCAGTAGTCCTAGCGGGGATCTCACAGATACGCAGTATTTT.

The chain couples TRBV29-1 to TRBJ2-7; D perhaps matches TRBD1 (6 bases). Trimming removed 4 bases at V and 5 bases at J, with 12 bases between. The CDR3 spans 12 residues. CDR1 SQVTM and CDR2 ANQGSEA come from the germline V gene. The CDR3 sequence is CSVAQGTNEQYF. CDR3 DNA: TGCAGCGTTGCCCAGGGGACGAACGAGCAGTACTTC.

This clone was observed a single time. The chain is built from TRBV7-9 and TRBJ2-3, with 7 bases fitting TRBD2. CDR1 and CDR2 (germline): SEHNR, FQNEAQ (reference sequence). The CDR3 sequence is 17 residues long. Trimming at V came to 5 bases and at J to 4 bases, leaving 15 bases not matched to a gene. This CDR3 is CASSPNIRLGGADTQYF. The CDR3 DNA reads TGTGCCAGCAGCCCAAATATAAGACTTGGGGGGGCAGATACGCAGTATTTT.

The rearrangement uses TRBV5-1 and TRBJ2-1; 8 bases match TRBD1. V trimming: 0 bases; J trimming: 9 bases; junction bases outside the gene matches: 5. CDR1 SGHRS and CDR2 YFSETQ come from the germline V gene. The CDR3 covers 14 residues. The CDR3 protein is CASSLGAGGFEQFF. The CDR3 DNA sequence: TGCGCCAGCAGCTTGGGCGCAGGGGGCTTTGAGCAGTTCTTC.

The chain carries TRBV19 and TRBJ2-2; the match to TRBD2 covers 10 bases. The CDR3 has 18 amino acids. From germline, CDR1 is LNHDA and CDR2 SQIVND (reference sequence). V trimming: 10 bases; J trimming: 2 bases; junction bases outside the gene matches: 16. CDR3 region: CATSKLAGVSRNTGELFF. Written as DNA, the CDR3 is TGTGCCACTTCCAAGCTAGCGGGAGTTAGCCGCAACACCGGGGAGCTGTTTTTT.

V gene TRBV5-1 combines with J gene TRBJ1-2, with D possibly being TRBD1 (6 bases). V gave up 4 bases and J gave up 5 bases, with 18 bases separating them. CDR1 is SGHRS, CDR2 YFSETQ, per germline. This CDR3 region has 15 residues. The CDR3 loop is CASSPAVGQIYGYTF. CDR3 coding DNA: TGCGCCAGCAGCCCCGCGGTAGGACAGATTTATGGCTACACCTTC.

CDR3 region: CASSALPQDTDTQYF. The CDR3 bases are TGTGCCAGCAGTGCCCTTCCTCAGGACACAGATACGCAGTATTTT. V is TRBV6-4 and J is TRBJ2-3; no firm D call. This CDR3 comprises 15 residues. Per the germline V gene, CDR1 is MRHNA and CDR2 is SNTAGT. V was pared by 4 bases and J by 2 bases, with 13 bases between.

The gene calls are TRBV5-8 and TRBJ1-5; tentative D call: TRBD1 (5 bases). The CDR3 contains 13 residues. CDR1 SGHTS and CDR2 YDEGEE come from the germline V gene. With 2 bases removed from V and 5 bases from J, the gap between germline ends came to 8 bases. CDR3 sequence: CASSFGGDQPQHF. The CDR3 nucleotides read TGTGCCAGCAGCTTCGGAGGGGATCAGCCCCAGCATTTT.

The sample holds a few counts of this clone. This chain uses TRBV18 with TRBJ1-1; D ambiguous. The ends were cut back, 4 bases at V and 7 bases at J, with 10 bases in the middle. CDR3 length equals 12 residues. Germline V gene sequence: CDR1 KGHSH, CDR2 LQKENI. CDR3 sequence reads: CASSLYSSEAFF. The CDR3 DNA is TGTGCCAGCTCACTTTACAGCAGTGAAGCTTTCTTT.

This clone was recorded a few times. The rearrangement uses TRBV5-1 and TRBJ1-4; D is ambiguous. V lost 4 bases, J lost 4 bases, and 11 bases lay in between. The CDR3 loop spans 14 amino acids. CDR1 and CDR2 (germline): SGHRS, YFSETQ. For the CDR3, the DNA is TGCGCCAGCAGCCCCGACGGTCGTAATGAAAAACTGTTTTTT. Amino acid sequence: CASSPDGRNEKLFF.

The rearrangement uses TRBV7-8 and TRBJ1-2; 11 positions match TRBD1. V lost 5 bases, J lost 4 bases, and 12 bases stayed unmatched. The germline V gene encodes CDR1 SGHVS and CDR2 FQNEAQ. This CDR3 is 17 amino acids long. CDR3 sequence: CASSPTPDRGRLYGYTF. Written as DNA, the CDR3 is TGTGCCAGCAGCCCTACCCCGGACAGGGGGCGACTCTATGGCTACACCTTC.